This passage covers 24 T cell receptor beta chains from one sample sequenced in a study of cytomegalovirus exposure and HLA in healthy donors (dated by TCRdb to 2017 to 2019). Libraries were made using the immunoSEQ multiplex PCR assay. For the multiplex PCR, a mixture combining 60 forward primers for TCR Vbeta segments and 13 reverse primers for TCR Jbeta segments was used. TCRdb stores this immuneACCESS table with in-frame sequences only. Part of the clones is absent; in the studies checked, under half of the shortfall reflects unresolved V genes, and no reason is known for the rest. The sample table shows over 150,000 clones, and roughly 74% are seen once. 4.9% of the sample lies in the top ten. The sequencing input was PBMCs. These receptors came from a male donor in good health and CMV-seronegative.

J is TRBJ1-1 and V is TRBV5-8, with D possibly matching TRBD1 (5 bases). Germline V CDR1 and CDR2: SGHTS, YDEGEE. CDR3 size: 13 residues. Deletions cut 4 bases from V and 3 bases from J, with 10 bases between. CDR3 DNA sequence: TGTGCCAGCAGCCCCAGGGTTGACACTGAAGCTTTCTTT. The encoded protein is CASSPRVDTEAFF.

The chain employs TRBV6-5 and TRBJ2-5, with 12 bases matching TRBD2. The length of the CDR3 is 16 residues. The germline CDR1 and CDR2 sequences are MNHEY and SVGAGI. V was pared by 2 bases and J by 4 bases, with 5 bases of the junction left unmatched. This CDR3 is CASSYTASGRGETQYF. The CDR3 bases are TGTGCCAGCAGTTACACGGCTAGCGGGAGGGGAGAGACCCAGTACTTC.

The chain carries TRBV27 and TRBJ1-4, with D uncertain. The CDR3 runs to 16 residues. CDR1 is MNHEY, CDR2 SMNVEV, per germline (reference sequence). Trimming left V 2 bases short and J 2 bases short, with 12 bases between. CDR3 region: CASSLTGPGTNEKLFF. The CDR3 DNA is TGTGCCAGCAGTTTAACCGGGCCGGGGACTAATGAAAAACTGTTTTTT. Variable domain in full (rest from reference TRBV27 and TRBJ1-4): EAQVTQNPRYLITVTGKKLTVTCSQNMNHEYMSWYRQDPGLGLRQIYYSMNVEVTDKGDVPEGYKVSRKEKRNFPLILESPSPNQTSLYFCASSLTGPGTNEKLFFGSGTQLSVL.

DNA for the CDR3: TGCGCCAGCAGCTTGGTGGCAGGCTTTGGGAACACTGAAGCTTTCTTT. Residues: CASSLVAGFGNTEAFF. The gene calls are TRBV5-1 and TRBJ1-1; the D is unclear. The CDR3 consists of 16 residues. V was pared by 0 bases and J by 1 base, with 13 bases between. Per the germline V gene, CDR1 is SGHRS and CDR2 is YFSETQ.

This clone was detected a few times. V gene TRBV11-2 combines with J gene TRBJ2-5; 7 bases align to TRBD1. This CDR3 is 14 amino acids long. The V and J ends lost 2 bases and 3 bases, in that order; junction bases with no gene match: 3. Germline V gives CDR1 SGHAT, CDR2 FQNNGV. The CDR3 coding sequence is TGTGCCAGCAGCTTATTTACAGGGGAAGAGACCCAGTACTTC. It translates to CASSLFTGEETQYF.

The chain uses TRBV27 and TRBJ2-7, with 8 bases identical to TRBD2. The V gene's germline CDR1 is MNHEY and CDR2 SMNVEV (reference sequence). After removal of 3 bases from V and 3 bases from J, the junction contained 4 bases not matched to a gene. This CDR3 region has 14 residues. In DNA, the CDR3 is TGTGCCAGCAGTTTGACGGGGGGGATCTACGAGCAGTACTTC. This encodes CASSLTGGIYEQYF.

This chain links TRBV19 with TRBJ2-3; possible D gene TRBD1, 6 bases. The V end was cut by 5 bases, the J end by 2 bases, with 14 bases between. Germline CDR1 is LNHDA and CDR2 is SQIVND (reference sequence). This CDR3 has 15 residues. CDR3 sequence (DNA): TGTGCCAGTAGTCTTGACAAGGGGGTCACAGATACGCAGTATTTT. Translating gives CASSLDKGVTDTQYF.

This clone was observed a handful of times. This chain connects TRBV21-1 to TRBJ1-1; the table's TRBD1 call for D was not verified on the DNA. TRBV21-1 has pseudogene status. CDR3 length equals 15 residues. The CDR3 loop reads CASSKTTGVNTEAFF. CDR3 in DNA: TGTGCCAGCAGCAAAACGACAGGGGTGAACACTGAAGCTTTCTTT.

This rearrangement joins TRBV11-2 to TRBJ2-7; TRBD2 might be the D (5 bases). Trimming cost V 5 bases and J 2 bases, with 25 bases left between them. Per germline, CDR1 SGHAT and CDR2 FQNNGV. The CDR3 is 18 amino acids. The CDR3 DNA is TGTGCCAGCAGCCCTATAGCCAGGAGGAAAGCCCAGACCTACGAGCAGTACTTC. This gives the protein CASSPIARRKAQTYEQYF.

This clone came up a few times. This rearrangement joins TRBV2 to TRBJ1-5; D uncertain. Germline V CDR1 and CDR2: SNHLY, FYNNEI. There are 15 residues in the CDR3. V lost 4 bases and J lost 0, with 10 bases in between. In DNA form, the CDR3 reads TGTGCCAGCAGTGCGGCGGAAAGTAGCAATCAGCCCCAGCATTTT. This gives the protein CASSAAESSNQPQHF.

The genes are TRBV5-1 and TRBJ2-5; TRBD2 aligns across 10 bases. CDR3 size: 16 residues. Germline V gene data show CDR1 as SGHRS and CDR2 as YFSETQ. Trimming took 2 bases from V and 5 from J; bases not matched to a gene: 9. In nucleotides, the CDR3 is TGCGCCAGCAGCTTTCAGCCTAGCGGGAGTGGGGAGACCCAGTACTTC. Its translation is CASSFQPSGSGETQYF.

Points on this clone: The junction and the germline gene differ at one end; a read error may be behind it. Written as DNA, the CDR3 is TGTGCCAGCAGCCTAGCCCGGACTAGCGGGGAGCTGTTTTTT. Protein sequence: CASSLARTSGELFF. V gene TRBV7-2 combines with J gene TRBJ2-2; 7 bases match TRBD2. There are 14 residues in the CDR3. Per the germline V gene, CDR1 is SGHTA and CDR2 is FQGNSA.

The J gene is TRBJ2-3, the V gene TRBV7-3; 11 bases are a match to TRBD2. Trimming cost V 5 bases and J 0 bases; bases outside gene matches: 16. CDR1 and CDR2 (germline): SGHTA, FQGTGA. CDR3 length: 20 amino acids. CDR3 in amino acids: CASSPERGGTSGESTDTQYF. The CDR3 DNA reads as TGTGCCAGCAGCCCCGAAAGAGGGGGGACTAGCGGAGAGAGCACAGATACGCAGTATTTT.

The chain recombines TRBV4-1 with TRBJ2-1; perhaps TRBD1 as D (6 bases). This CDR3 is 16 amino acids long. Trimming took 0 bases from V and 7 from J, leaving 16 bases between them. The germline V gene encodes CDR1 MGHRA and CDR2 YSYEKL. This CDR3 is CASSQDTTGKMNEQFF. CDR3 nucleotides: TGCGCCAGCAGCCAAGATACCACAGGGAAAATGAATGAGCAGTTCTTC.

This clone was picked up one time. This rearrangement joins TRBV10-3 to TRBJ2-7; TRBD2 matches at 8 bases. CDR3 length equals 14 residues. J lost 6 bases, V lost 7 bases, and 11 bases had no gene match. Germline V gene data show CDR1 as ENHRY and CDR2 as SYGVKD. This CDR3 reads CAIKSSGAGGEQYF. The CDR3 bases are TGTGCCATCAAGAGTAGCGGGGCAGGCGGCGAGCAGTACTTC.

V gene TRBV6-4 combines with J gene TRBJ2-1; TRBD2 aligns across 8 bases. The V and J ends lost 6 bases and 2 bases, in that order; junction bases with no gene match: 6. The germline V gene has CDR1 MRHNA and CDR2 SNTAGT. This CDR3 has 15 residues. For the CDR3, the DNA is TGTGCCAGCAGCCCTATGCGGGGGGCCTACAATGAGCAGTTCTTC. This translates into CASSPMRGAYNEQFF.

About this clone itself: At the DNA level, this CDR3 is encoded by other sequences in the same sample as well. The genes are TRBV5-1 and TRBJ1-1, with D perhaps matching TRBD1 (5 bases). The germline V gene encodes CDR1 SGHRS and CDR2 YFSETQ. This CDR3 region has 13 residues. V lost 4 bases and J lost 1, with 8 bases in between. The DNA of the CDR3 is TGCGCCAGCAGCCCAGGACAGAACACTGAAGCTTTCTTT. The encoded protein is CASSPGQNTEAFF.

The chain carries TRBV7-2 and TRBJ1-5, with D unresolved. CDR3 length equals 13 residues. Germline CDR1 SGHTA, CDR2 FQGNSA. Trimming stripped 2 bases from V and 7 bases from J, with 9 bases between. CDR3 amino acids: CASSLNEYQPQHF. The CDR3 DNA sequence: TGTGCCAGCAGCTTAAATGAGTACCAGCCCCAGCATTTT.

V and J are TRBV6-5 and TRBJ1-2, with 7 bases matching TRBD1. The CDR3 is 13 amino acids. J gave up 8 bases and V 4 bases, and 7 bases lay outside the gene matches. CDR1 MNHEY and CDR2 SVGAGI come from the germline V gene. CDR3 in DNA: TGTGCCAGCAGTTTCGACAGGGCCTGGGGCTACACCTTC. Translated: CASSFDRAWGYTF.

This clone was observed a few times. V is TRBV18 and J is TRBJ2-7, with 8 nucleotides matching TRBD1. Germline lookup yields CDR1 KGHSH and CDR2 LQKENI. The CDR3 has 12 residues. Trimming took 5 bases from V and 6 from J; bases not matched to a gene: 3. CDR3 coding DNA: TGTGCCAGCTCATCCACAGGGGGCGAGCAGTACTTC. This sequence encodes CASSSTGGEQYF.

V is TRBV7-6 and J is TRBJ2-1; 9 nucleotides agree with TRBD2. Germline V gene lookup returns CDR1 SGHVS and CDR2 FNYEAQ. The CDR3 extends over 16 amino acids. The V segment lost 1 base and the J segment 5 bases; nucleotides outside the gene matches: 6. CDR3 residues: CASSLGGGGANNEQFF. CDR3 nucleotide sequence: TGTGCCAGCAGCTTAGGTGGCGGGGGGGCCAACAATGAGCAGTTCTTC.

This clone came up a few times. The CDR3 region is CASSLEPGAGNEKLFF. CDR3 bases: TGTGCCAGCAGCTTGGAGCCAGGCGCGGGTAATGAAAAACTGTTTTTT. The chain has TRBV5-6 and TRBJ1-4; D gene unclear. The germline V gene has CDR1 SGHDT and CDR2 YYEEEE. The V end was cut by 0 bases, the J end by 4 bases, with 13 bases between. CDR3 length equals 16 residues. Full variable domain (missing parts from reference TRBV5-6 and TRBJ1-4): DAGVTQSPTHLIKTRGQQVTLRCSPKSGHDTVSWYQQALGQGPQFIFQYYEEEERQRGNFPDRFSGHQFPNYSSELNVNALLLGDSALYLCASSLEPGAGNEKLFFGSGTQLSVL.

V and J are TRBV30 and TRBJ1-1; D is unclear. The germline V gene has CDR1 GTSNPN and CDR2 SVGIG (reference sequence). The length of the CDR3 is 12 residues. The ends were cut back, 7 bases at V and 5 bases at J, with 14 bases in the middle. The CDR3: CAYRPGFTEAFF. As DNA, the CDR3 is TGTGCCTACCGCCCCGGGTTTACTGAAGCTTTCTTT. Full variable domain (rest looked up from reference TRBV30 and TRBJ1-1): SQTIHQWPATLVQPVGSPLSLECTVEGTSNPNLYWYRQAAGRGLQLLFYSVGIGQISSEVPQNLSASRPQDRQFILSSKKLLLSDSGFYLCAYRPGFTEAFFGQGTRLTVV.

The J gene is TRBJ1-1, the V gene TRBV19; no clear D gene. CDR1 is LNHDA and CDR2 is SQIVND in the germline V gene (reference sequence). The CDR3 covers 15 residues. V shed 4 bases and J shed 2 bases, with 14 bases lying between them. In DNA form, the CDR3 reads TGTGCCAGTAGTACCCGGCAGGATTCAAACACTGAAGCTTTCTTT. It encodes CASSTRQDSNTEAFF.